This entry concerns a single TCR beta chain. The table lists this clonotype with a few counts. Its antigen has not been determined. Nothing much larger sits one base from this clone, and base qualities are not available. Library preparation used multiplex PCR. The reads were generated on an Illumina HiSeq 4000. CDR3 regions were amplified by Arm-PCR with iRepertoire HTBI primers to construct TCR beta libraries. Before sequencing, the PCR products went through gel purification. The paper's data handling went like this. A total of some 60 TRBV and 14 TRBJ segments were identified across samples and were used for gene usage analysis of CDR3 amino acid clonotypes. COPE and FqMerger were used to merge the filtered high-quality paired reads into contigs. BLAST was used to align contigs to IMGT TRBV, TRBD and TRBJ reference genes, with CDR3 defined following IMGT. Any clonotype with a frequency above 0.1% was counted as a highly expanded clone. Shannon entropy was used to measure repertoire diversity, and the Gini coefficient was used to measure V-J evenness. Clonotypes shared by more than one individual were considered public. Clones were called with MiXCR by TCRdb after fastp trimmed the public reads at Q25, and only in-frame beta chains were retained. All rows with the same CDR3 protein become a single entry with the most common DNA and genes. The V and J calls were not made by the authors but by TCRdb's processing. Here the sample has fewer than 650,000 distinct CDR3 sequences; roughly 16% occur a single time. The ten top clones hold roughly 18% of the sample.

Interpreted using the paper, the time point label stands for: newly diagnosed GD, antithyroid drugs for less than 3 months. RNA was extracted from PBMCs in TRIzol for both TCR sequencing and RNA sequencing. The diagnosis of Graves' disease followed American Thyroid Association guidelines. Patients for the study were recruited at an endocrinology department in Xi'an, China. Each patient gave roughly 8.4 milliliters of peripheral blood, collected in an EDTA anticoagulant tube. PBMCs were isolated by Ficoll Paque Plus density gradient separation without further T cell sorting. An Agilent 2100 Bioanalyzer and agarose gel were used to check RNA quality, while a NanoDrop 2000 measured RNA concentration. The sample is drawn from a study of regulatory T cells in long-lasting Graves disease (dated by TCRdb to the early 2020s). Turning to the overall study: Patients with newly diagnosed Graves' disease had been on antithyroid drugs for under 3 months. Peripheral blood TCR sequencing and RNA sequencing compared persistent Graves' disease patients with newly diagnosed Graves' disease patients. The study took place in China and was registered as a clinical trial. A total of around 35 samples were covered by TCR sequencing, comprising around 13 persistent and around 20 newly diagnosed Graves' disease patients.

Points the paper makes about the study in general: Lower TCR Shannon entropy and fewer highly expanded clones were observed in persistent Graves' disease patients than in newly diagnosed patients, which suggested clonal expansion. The authors acknowledged the small sample size as a limitation that may reduce accuracy. More public clonotypes were shared among persistent patients (under 3,000) than among newly diagnosed patients (roughly 960). Only the TCR beta chain was sequenced and analyzed. Because the primary lesion, thyroid tissue, could not be accessed, the study looked at peripheral blood alone. Persistent disease showed preferential use of TRBV28, TRBJ1-2 and TRBJ2-5, whereas newly diagnosed disease favored TRBV20-1 and TRBJ2-1.

The CDR3 spans 15 residues, from the cysteine through the phenylalanine. The only DNA kept is the CDR3, 45 bases in frame from the first base. The germline V gene (reference sequence) supplies CDR1 PRHDT and CDR2 FYEKMQ. V loses 5 bases, J loses 1 base, and the germline ends lie 14 bases apart. These data were also filed under a second study, of T cells in Graves' hyperthyroidism and ophthalmopathy. The second study's authors report: A patient counted as having stable Graves' hyperthyroidism if no progression to ophthalmopathy occurred over 18 months of follow-up. Hyperthyroidism patients were aged 18 to 65 years and newly diagnosed, with disease duration of less than 2 months. Patients with uncontrolled infections, other autoimmune diseases, pregnancy or lactation were excluded. Diagnoses were based on clinical symptoms, serum thyroxine and TRAb, thyroid ultrasound and orbital computed tomography. The first round of RT-PCR for the TCR CDR3 was performed with the HTBI primer set and the Qiagen OneStep RT-PCR kit. Most expanded thyroid clonotypes (frequency above 0.001) were also detected in blood, a finding suggesting that blood repertoires may reflect thyroid immune responses. A 13 V-J signature model separated ophthalmopathy from stable hyperthyroidism, with over 85% sensitivity and 81.08% specificity in cross-validation and 80%/75% in testing. In validation, progression to ophthalmopathy was predicted by the model with around 71% sensitivity and 72.22% specificity, a median of about 6.4 months before onset. TCR V-J signatures able to tell the groups apart were searched for in a discovery cohort of 90 to 100 patients, of whom over 40 had Graves' ophthalmopathy and some 60 had stable Graves' hyperthyroidism. Prospective prediction of ophthalmopathy was tested in an independent validation cohort consisting of roughly 19 hyperthyroidism patients and approximately 16 patients who later progressed to ophthalmopathy. The roughly 100 discovery patients were divided at random into training and test sets in a 7:3 ratio. In more than 5 Graves' hyperthyroidism patients, the study also compared T-cell repertoires from thyroid tissue with T-cell repertoires from blood. After sampling, hyperthyroidism patients received methimazole starting at 30 mg daily, and ophthalmopathy patients received high-dose intravenous methylprednisolone. Libraries were constructed in a second round of multiplex PCR, after which size selection and purification were carried out. Paired-end sequencing of the libraries was performed with 100 bp reads on an Illumina HiSeq2000. Raw data were processed with SOAPnuke, discarding reads with adapters, uncalled bases, mean Phred below 15, or no exact constant-primer or identifier match. COPE v1.2.5 was used to merge the high-quality paired reads, and each unique nucleotide sequence was defined as a clonotype. MiTCR v1.1 was used to align clonotypes to the IMGT TRBV, TRBD and TRBJ reference segments. Analysis was restricted to V-J combinations with a frequency above 0.0001, which covered roughly 99% of repertoires. A TCS score was defined as the ratio of F50 (clonal expansion) to E x V (chaos), with BLOSUM62-based TCRdist applied between CDR3 peptides within each V-J. Welch's t-statistics and random forest reduced around 550 V-J features to about 13, which were used in a naive Bayes classifier (R e1071). Sample size was not statistically predetermined, and investigators were not blinded to group allocation. TCR Vbeta CDR3 sequencing of 130 to 150 peripheral blood samples (43 ophthalmopathy, approximately 80 hyperthyroidism and about 17 progressor patients) is reported in the paper.

The sequence derives from a woman aged 30 to 39 with Graves disease. Donor details come from another sample of the same person, matched by shared clones. This sequence uses TRBV13 and TRBJ1-1; the D segment could be TRBD1, given 6 matching bases. This specimen was peripheral blood mononuclear cells (PBMCs), taken at new diagnosis, from a patient treated with antithyroid drugs. The CDR3 has the sequence CASSAAGHPNTEAFF. The nucleotide sequence reads as follows: TGTGCCAGCAGCGCAGCGGGACACCCGAACACTGAAGCTTTCTTT.